The 11 T cell receptor beta chains reported below all come from one sample, sequenced in a study of vaccination effects on CD4 cells after COVID-19. Libraries were prepared by immunoSEQ multiplex PCR; TCRdb keeps only in-frame clonotypes and omits some of them. The repertoire consists of tens of thousands of clones, with less than 85% occurring once and the leading ten covering about 2.4%. Once cultured for more than nine days, the cells underwent separation to obtain CD4+ T cells. Participants were given two doses of BNT162b2 or mRNA-1273 vaccine. These receptors have no known antigen. The specimen was CD4+ T cells from PBMCs cultured without peptide, collected after COVID-19 vaccination. These receptors were obtained from a human donor who received a COVID-19 vaccine.

The chain recombines TRBV19 with TRBJ1-5, with D unresolved. CDR1 is LNHDA, CDR2 SQIVND, per germline (reference sequence). The ends were cut back, 5 bases at V and 2 bases at J, with 16 bases in the middle. The length of the CDR3 is 16 residues. The CDR3 nucleotides read TGTGCCAGTAGTGACTCTTTGGTAGAAGGCAATCAGCCCCAGCATTTT. This codes for CASSDSLVEGNQPQHF.

The chain combines TRBV28 with TRBJ2-7; 7 bases line up with TRBD1. After removal of 6 bases from V and 2 bases from J, the junction contained 10 bases not matched to a gene. CDR1 is MDHEN, CDR2 SYDVKM, per germline. The CDR3 has 15 residues. DNA for the CDR3: TGTGCCAGCAGGCAGGGTGGGACAGATCCCTACGAGCAGTACGTC. Its translation: CASRQGGTDPYEQYV.

This clone was seen a few times. The chain joins TRBV19 to TRBJ1-5; TRBD1 is a possible D gene (6 bases). CDR3 length: 15 residues. CDR1 LNHDA and CDR2 SQIVND come from the germline V gene (reference sequence). Trimming cost V 7 bases and J 5 bases, with 18 bases left between them. CDR3 protein: CASTAGRGRHQPQHF. CDR3 DNA sequence: TGTGCCAGTACGGCGGGGAGGGGGAGGCATCAGCCCCAGCATTTT.

DNA for the CDR3: TGTGCCAGCAGCAAGGGCCGATACAATGAGCAGTTCTTC. It encodes CASSKGRYNEQFF. The rearrangement links TRBV11-3 to TRBJ2-1; no clear D gene. CDR1 SGHNT and CDR2 YENEEA come from the germline V gene. The CDR3 is 13 amino acids. V was shortened by 5 bases and J by 4 bases, with 9 bases between the two germline ends.

CDR3 sequence reads: CASSFQGFYGYTF. The CDR3, as DNA: TGTGCCAGCAGCTTCCAGGGTTTTTATGGCTACACCTTC. The V and J genes are TRBV7-2 and TRBJ1-2; tentative D call: TRBD1 (5 bases). Trimming removed 3 bases from V and 5 bases from J, with 10 bases in between. The CDR3 covers 13 residues. Germline assignment: CDR1 SGHTA and CDR2 FQGNSA.

The chain carries TRBV4-1 and TRBJ1-4; D possibly corresponds to TRBD1 (5 bases). V lost 4 bases and J lost 5, with 11 bases in between. The CDR3 runs to 14 residues. Germline loops: CDR1 MGHRA, CDR2 YSYEKL. CDR3 residues: CASSLRRQNEKLFF. CDR3 DNA sequence: TGCGCCAGCAGCCTCCGAAGACAGAATGAAAAACTGTTTTTT.

This clone showed up just a few times. This chain connects TRBV4-1 to TRBJ2-5; either TRBD1 or TRBD2 may supply D (5 bases each). The CDR3 runs 16 residues. Between the trimmed V and J ends, which lost 1 base and 2 bases, there was a span of 14 bases. The germline V gene encodes CDR1 MGHRA and CDR2 YSYEKL. The CDR3, as DNA: TGCGCCAGCAGCCAAGGTCCTAGCAGGGCACAAGAGACCCAGTACTTC. This translates into CASSQGPSRAQETQYF.

The DNA of the CDR3 is TGTGCCAGCAGCCCATCGCTAGCGGGGAAAACCACCGGGGAGCTGTTTTTT. Translated: CASSPSLAGKTTGELFF. The chain recombines TRBV7-6 with TRBJ2-2; 9 nucleotides align to TRBD2. V shed 5 bases and J 4 bases; nucleotides not matched to a gene: 11. The germline gives CDR1 SGHVS, CDR2 FNYEAQ. This CDR3 comprises 17 residues.

The V and J genes are TRBV25-1 and TRBJ1-6; D ambiguous. V was trimmed by 3 bases and J by 10 bases, leaving 10 bases between them. The CDR3 loop spans 13 amino acids. Germline CDR1 is MGHDK and CDR2 is SYGVNS. CDR3 sequence: CASSDPWESPLHF. CDR3 DNA: TGTGCCAGCAGTGACCCTTGGGAGTCACCCCTCCACTTT.

The chain uses TRBV24-1 and TRBJ2-7; D remains unclear. There are 17 residues in the CDR3. CDR1 is KGHDR, CDR2 SFDVKD, per germline. With 3 bases removed from V and 3 bases from J, the gap between germline ends came to 20 bases. CDR3 sequence: CATSDLDGGSTLYEQYV. In DNA form, the CDR3 reads TGTGCCACCAGTGATCTGGACGGCGGCAGTACCCTCTACGAGCAGTACGTC.

The V call is TRBV18, the J call TRBJ1-2; the D is unclear. Trimming stripped 4 bases from V and 2 bases from J, with 11 bases between. CDR3 length equals 14 residues. Germline loops: CDR1 KGHSH, CDR2 LQKENI. The CDR3 nucleotides read TGTGCCAGCTCACAGACTGAGGGCAACTATGGCTACACCTTC. Translating gives CASSQTEGNYGYTF.